Described below is a single T cell receptor (beta chain) sequence and its context. The data were taken from a study of blood T cell repertoires in COVID-19. Overall study: Sources were T cells, B-cell-depleted T cells, or PBMCs; the material itself was cDNA or gDNA.

Assay: immunoSEQ multiplex PCR; the TCRdb copy retains only in-frame clones and omits some. The data hold approximately 180,000 clones, with 88% observed a single time. CDR1 is MDHEN and CDR2 is SYDVKM in the germline V gene. Trimming left V 3 bases short and J 1 base short, with 15 bases between. There are 16 residues in the CDR3. Sequencing was done on a sample of peripheral blood. This chain joins TRBV28 and TRBJ1-1; no firm D call. This clonotype originated in a man in his forties or fifties with active or convalescent COVID-19. This chain's CDR3 is CASSFNPRVTNTEAFF. CDR3 nucleotide sequence: TGTGCCAGCAGTTTCAACCCGAGGGTTACGAACACTGAAGCTTTCTTT.